These 23 T cell receptor beta chains were all obtained from the same sample, sequenced in a study of cytomegalovirus exposure and HLA in healthy donors. PCR primers comprised 60 Vbeta and 13 Jbeta primers. Clones were read by immunoSEQ multiplex PCR, and TCRdb kept only the in-frame ones, dropping some. Of 150,000 to 200,000 clones in the sample, approximately 80% were seen once. Input material: PBMCs. Receptors were obtained from a middle-aged man in good health and CMV-seropositive.

The chain joins TRBV5-1 to TRBJ2-5; 7 nucleotides agree with TRBD2. The CDR3 is made up of 16 amino acids. After removal of 2 bases from V and 4 bases from J, the junction contained 11 bases not matched to a gene. Germline V gene data show CDR1 as SGHRS and CDR2 as YFSETQ. In DNA, the CDR3 is TGCGCCAGCAGCTTCAATGTAGGCGGGGAGGGAGAGACCCAGTACTTC. Protein: CASSFNVGGEGETQYF.

This clone was seen a single time. The V and J genes are TRBV10-3 and TRBJ2-3, with D possibly matching TRBD2 (5 bases). The V and J ends lost 10 bases and 1 base respectively, with 15 bases between them. CDR3 length: 14 residues. Germline V lookup: CDR1 ENHRY, CDR2 SYGVKD. The CDR3 DNA sequence: TGTGCCAGCAGAGCCCACGGGGGCACAGATACGCAGTATTTT. Amino acids: CASRAHGGTDTQYF.

This clone has a handful of counts. V usage is TRBV5-6 and J usage is TRBJ1-6; TRBD1 matches 10 bases. Losses at the gene ends were 3 bases for V and 10 bases for J; bases not matched to a gene: 7. The germline V gene encodes CDR1 SGHDT and CDR2 YYEEEE. The CDR3 sequence is 15 residues long. CDR3 DNA sequence: TGTGCCAGCAGCTATACGGGACAGGGGAGGTCACCCCTCCACTTT. Its translation is CASSYTGQGRSPLHF.

V is TRBV6-5 and J is TRBJ1-3, with D perhaps matching TRBD1 (6 bases). This CDR3 contains 16 residues. CDR1 and CDR2 (germline): MNHEY, SVGAGI. The V end was cut by 2 bases, the J end by 4 bases, with 15 bases between. The CDR3 nucleotides read TGTGCCAGCAGTTACGCCCCCGGGACACCCGGAAACACCATATATTTT. Protein: CASSYAPGTPGNTIYF.

The chain links TRBV5-6 to TRBJ1-1, with no clear D. The CDR3 runs 14 residues. The germline V gene has CDR1 SGHDT and CDR2 YYEEEE. V dropped 4 bases and J dropped 5 bases, with 15 bases sitting between them. Here the CDR3 DNA reads TGTGCCAGCAGCAGCGGCGTGAGGGAAACTGAAGCTTTCTTT. Amino acid sequence: CASSSGVRETEAFF.

This clone was seen a single time. The chain links TRBV30 to TRBJ1-6, with D maybe TRBD1 (5 bases). Trimming took off 3 bases at V and 3 bases at J, with 9 bases between the two ends. Germline values: CDR1 GTSNPN, CDR2 SVGIG (reference sequence). This CDR3 has 14 residues. CDR3 protein: CAWSPDSYNSPLHF. Here the CDR3 DNA reads TGTGCCTGGAGCCCCGACAGCTATAATTCACCCCTCCACTTT. Full variable domain (rest looked up from reference TRBV30 and TRBJ1-6): SQTIHQWPATLVQPVGSPLSLECTVEGTSNPNLYWYRQAAGRGLQLLFYSVGIGQISSEVPQNLSASRPQDRQFILSSKKLLLSDSGFYLCAWSPDSYNSPLHFGNGTRLTVT.

The chain combines TRBV7-8 with TRBJ1-5; 7 nucleotides align to TRBD1. With 1 base clipped from V and 7 bases from J, the junction kept 1 base outside the gene matches. The CDR3 runs 13 residues. CDR1 SGHVS and CDR2 FQNEAQ come from the germline V gene. As DNA, the CDR3 is TGTGCCAGCAGCTTAGGGACAGGACAGCCCCAGCATTTT. Translation: CASSLGTGQPQHF.

The J gene is TRBJ1-4, the V gene TRBV9; tentative D call: TRBD1 (5 bases). The length of the CDR3 is 13 residues. CDR1 is SGDLS and CDR2 is YYNGEE in the germline V gene. The germline V and J ends were trimmed by 3 bases and 3 bases, with 6 bases remaining between them. The DNA of the CDR3 is TGTGCCAGCAGCGCAGGGCCTAATGAAAAACTGTTTTTT. Amino acids: CASSAGPNEKLFF.

The chain carries TRBV7-9 and TRBJ2-1, with 12 bases matching TRBD2. Trimming removed 3 bases from V and 3 bases from J; junction bases left unmatched: 3. Germline CDR1 and CDR2: SEHNR and FQNEAQ (reference sequence). The CDR3 sequence is 16 residues long. The CDR3 reads CASSFRLAGVYNEQFF. DNA of the CDR3: TGTGCCAGCAGCTTTCGACTAGCGGGGGTCTACAATGAGCAGTTCTTC.

This chain links TRBV5-1 with TRBJ1-2; no reliable D call. Trimming shortened V by 4 bases and J by 0 bases, and 16 bases separated the two germline ends. Germline CDR1 SGHRS, CDR2 YFSETQ. The CDR3 is made up of 16 amino acids. CDR3 DNA: TGCGCCAGCAGCCCAACACGACTGGGAGCTAACTATGGCTACACCTTC. It translates to CASSPTRLGANYGYTF.

This clone has only a few counts. The CDR3 spells CSVGQGADTQYF. The CDR3 coding sequence is TGCAGCGTTGGGCAGGGGGCAGATACGCAGTATTTT. The rearrangement uses TRBV29-1 and TRBJ2-3; 7 positions agree with TRBD1. There are 12 residues in the CDR3. The V gene's germline CDR1 is SQVTM and CDR2 ANQGSEA. Trimming took 4 bases from V and 4 from J; bases not matched to a gene: 2.

The chain has TRBV19 and TRBJ2-3, with TRBD2 identical over 10 bases. Germline CDR1 is LNHDA and CDR2 is SQIVND (reference sequence). This CDR3 comprises 14 residues. V shed 9 bases and J 6 bases; nucleotides not matched to a gene: 9. CDR3 amino acids: CASNERGGRDTQYF. In nucleotides, the CDR3 is TGTGCCAGCAATGAGCGGGGGGGCCGGGATACGCAGTATTTT.

This clone has only a few counts. The CDR3 DNA follows: TGTGCCAGCAGTTTAGGGCGATGGGACTATGGCTACACCTTC. This codes for CASSLGRWDYGYTF. The rearrangement joins TRBV27 to TRBJ1-2; D remains unclear. Trimming cost V 2 bases and J 3 bases, with 10 bases left between them. The CDR3 has 14 residues. Germline loops: CDR1 MNHEY, CDR2 SMNVEV (reference sequence).

The chain joins TRBV7-2 to TRBJ2-2, with TRBD2 matching 7 bases. This CDR3 is built from 15 residues. Germline V gene sequence: CDR1 SGHTA, CDR2 FQGNSA. J gave up 4 bases and V 2 bases, and 4 bases lay outside the gene matches. CDR3 sequence reads: CASSLWTSPTGELFF. The CDR3 nucleotides read TGTGCCAGCAGCTTATGGACTAGTCCCACCGGGGAGCTGTTTTTT.

This rearrangement joins TRBV2 to TRBJ2-5, with a weak D call TRBD2 (6 bases). Trimming removed 3 bases from V and 4 bases from J, with 15 bases in between. The CDR3 totals 15 residues. Germline values: CDR1 SNHLY, CDR2 FYNNEI. CDR3 sequence (DNA): TGTGCCAGCAGTGACCCCCAGGACTATGGAGAGACCCAGTACTTC. This gives the protein CASSDPQDYGETQYF.

A single count supports this clone. The V and J genes are TRBV11-2 and TRBJ2-7, with TRBD1 identical over 8 bases. Losses at the gene ends were 3 bases for V and 3 bases for J; bases not matched to a gene: 7. From germline, CDR1 is SGHAT and CDR2 FQNNGV. The CDR3 is 15 amino acids. CDR3 sequence: CASSFTSGTGYEQYF. The DNA for the CDR3 is TGTGCCAGCAGCTTTACTTCCGGGACAGGCTACGAGCAGTACTTC.

The rearrangement links TRBV5-1 to TRBJ1-6; D possibly corresponds to TRBD1 (5 bases). Germline CDR1 and CDR2: SGHRS and YFSETQ. The CDR3 is 17 residues long. The ends were cut back, 0 bases at V and 7 bases at J, with 17 bases in the middle. The CDR3 sequence is CASSLDLGGGKNSPLHF. The DNA for the CDR3 is TGCGCCAGCAGCTTGGATTTGGGGGGGGGTAAGAATTCACCCCTCCACTTT.

The CDR3, as DNA: TGTGCCAGCAGCCCGGGACAGGCGGACGATGAGCAGTTCTTC. Translated: CASSPGQADDEQFF. The chain combines TRBV7-7 with TRBJ2-1, with 8 bases lining up with TRBD1. Per germline, CDR1 SSHAT and CDR2 FNYEAQ (reference sequence). The J segment lost 8 bases and the V segment lost 5 bases, leaving 8 bases of the junction unmatched. The CDR3 totals 14 residues.

This clone was counted between two and nine times. The chain joins TRBV27 to TRBJ2-7; TRBD2 matches at 10 bases. The CDR3 runs to 15 residues. V lost 6 bases and J lost 2; bases outside the gene matches: 7. CDR1 MNHEY and CDR2 SMNVEV come from the germline V gene (reference sequence). In DNA, the CDR3 is TGTGCCAGCAGCTGGACTAGCGGAGCCCCCTACGAGCAGTACTTC. This sequence encodes CASSWTSGAPYEQYF.

This chain joins TRBV7-6 and TRBJ1-1; 7 positions match TRBD1. CDR1 SGHVS and CDR2 FNYEAQ come from the germline V gene. There are 13 residues in the CDR3. After removal of 6 bases from V and 1 base from J, the junction contained 2 bases not matched to a gene. The CDR3 sequence is CASRRQGNTEAFF. CDR3 bases: TGTGCCAGCAGGAGACAGGGGAACACTGAAGCTTTCTTT.

The V call is TRBV6-5, the J call TRBJ1-1, with D perhaps matching TRBD1 (5 bases). The ends were cut back, 2 bases at V and 2 bases at J, with 9 bases in the middle. This CDR3 is built from 14 residues. Looked up from germline, CDR1 is MNHEY and CDR2 is SVGAGI. CDR3 DNA: TGTGCCAGCAGTTACAGGGGCGTCAACACTGAAGCTTTCTTT. As protein: CASSYRGVNTEAFF.

In this sample, this clone turned up a few times. J is TRBJ1-2 and V is TRBV29-1; tentative D call: TRBD1 (6 bases). CDR1 and CDR2 from the germline V gene are SQVTM and ANQGSEA. V was pared by 5 bases and J by 8 bases, with 21 bases between. The CDR3 is 14 residues long. The CDR3 DNA reads TGCAGCGTTTTAGCCGGGGGGGCAGGGGAAGGCTACACCTTC. This codes for CSVLAGGAGEGYTF.

This clone was observed a few times. The V gene is TRBV7-6, the J gene TRBJ1-5; D unresolved. This CDR3 region has 14 residues. CDR1 is SGHVS and CDR2 is FNYEAQ in the germline V gene. The V and J ends lost 1 base and 1 base respectively, with 5 bases between them. The CDR3 coding sequence is TGTGCCAGCAGCTTAGTCGGGAGCAATCAGCCCCAGCATTTT. This gives the protein CASSLVGSNQPQHF.